This is a list of T cell receptor beta chains from one sample in a study of cytomegalovirus exposure and HLA in healthy donors. The table came from immunoSEQ multiplex PCR; TCRdb's copy has only in-frame clones and leaves some out. The table has about 120,000 clones, roughly 63% seen once; the top ten hold about a tenth. The sequenced sample was PBMCs. The receptors were sampled from a man in his forties or fifties in good health and CMV-seropositive. CDR3s include the opening cysteine and the closing phenylalanine or tryptophan. A D gene is named only where the DNA matches it firmly. Not all rows give a size; the values are once, few, many and, for expanded clones, a class.

CDR3 DNA: TGTGCCAGCAGCCAAGATGGGCTACTAGCGGGAGGACTCTACGAGCAGTACTTC
CDR3 protein: CASSQDGLLAGGLYEQYF
V gene: TRBV4-2
clone size: few
J gene: TRBJ2-7
D gene: TRBD2

CDR3 DNA: TGTGCCAGCAGGGGACTAGACTCTCCTTCCGAGCAGTACTTC
CDR3 protein: CASRGLDSPSEQYF
V gene: TRBV2
clone size: .
J gene: TRBJ2-7
D gene: TRBD2

CDR3 DNA: TGTGCCAGCAGTCAGTTCGGGGGGGGCTACACCTTC
CDR3 protein: CASSQFGGGYTF
V gene: TRBV27
clone size: .
J gene: TRBJ1-2
D gene: .

CDR3 DNA: TGTGCCAGCAGCTTAGGCCGGACTAGCGGAACCTACAATGAGCAGTTCTTC
CDR3 protein: CASSLGRTSGTYNEQFF
V gene: TRBV11-3
clone size: few
J gene: TRBJ2-1
D gene: TRBD2

CDR3 DNA: TGTGCCAGTAGCACAACAAGCTCTGGAAACACCATATATTTT
CDR3 protein: CASSTTSSGNTIYF
V gene: TRBV19
clone size: .
J gene: TRBJ1-3
D gene: .

CDR3 DNA: TGTGCCAGCAGCATGCGACAGGGACAAATAAGGGAAAAACTGTTTTTT
CDR3 protein: CASSMRQGQIREKLFF
V gene: TRBV7-9
clone size: few
J gene: TRBJ1-4
D gene: TRBD1

CDR3 DNA: TGTGCCAGCAGCTTAGGAGACAGGGATATCGGCGAGCAGTACTTC
CDR3 protein: CASSLGDRDIGEQYF
V gene: TRBV11-1
clone size: .
J gene: TRBJ2-7
D gene: TRBD1

CDR3 DNA: TGTGCCAGCAGCGTAGGAGAGGGGGCGAGACGCGCCATATATTTT
CDR3 protein: CASSVGEGARRAIYF
V gene: TRBV9
clone size: .
J gene: TRBJ1-3
D gene: TRBD1

CDR3 DNA: TGTGCCTGGGGCACGGGGACTAGTGAGACAGATACGCAGTATTTT
CDR3 protein: CAWGTGTSETDTQYF
V gene: TRBV30
clone size: few
J gene: TRBJ2-3
D gene: TRBD2

CDR3 DNA: TGTGCCAGCAGATTAAGCCAGGGGGGCTCTGGAAACACCATATATTTT
CDR3 protein: CASRLSQGGSGNTIYF
V gene: TRBV11-2
clone size: few
J gene: TRBJ1-3
D gene: TRBD1

CDR3 DNA: TGTGCCAGCAGCCCCCGCGGCATGACGGGAGATGGCTACACCTTC
CDR3 protein: CASSPRGMTGDGYTF
V gene: TRBV7-3
clone size: once
J gene: TRBJ1-2
D gene: .

CDR3 DNA: TGTGCCAGCAGTGCGGACAGGGGTCATGAGCAGTTCTTC
CDR3 protein: CASSADRGHEQFF
V gene: TRBV2
clone size: .
J gene: TRBJ2-1
D gene: TRBD1

CDR3 DNA: TGTGCCAGCAGCTTGGGATCCGGGAGGGGGACCGGGGAGCTGTTTTTT
CDR3 protein: CASSLGSGRGTGELFF
V gene: TRBV5-4
clone size: .
J gene: TRBJ2-2
D gene: TRBD2

CDR3 DNA: TGTGCCAGCAGGACAGAAAGCTCCTACAATGAGCAGTTCTTC
CDR3 protein: CASRTESSYNEQFF
V gene: TRBV28
clone size: few
J gene: TRBJ2-1
D gene: .

CDR3 DNA: TGTGCCAGCAGCTTGGGGGGGGTGGGCTCCTACAATGAGCAGTTCTTC
CDR3 protein: CASSLGGVGSYNEQFF
V gene: TRBV11-2
clone size: .
J gene: TRBJ2-1
D gene: TRBD2

CDR3 DNA: TGTGCCAGCACTCAACCCGGCAGGGTCTATGGCTACACCTTC
CDR3 protein: CASTQPGRVYGYTF
V gene: TRBV28
clone size: .
J gene: TRBJ1-2
D gene: .

CDR3 DNA: TGTGCCAGCAGTTACTTACAGGGGGCGAATCAGCCCCAGCATTTT
CDR3 protein: CASSYLQGANQPQHF
V gene: TRBV6-6
clone size: .
J gene: TRBJ1-5
D gene: TRBD1

CDR3 DNA: TGTGCCAGCAGTTTAGCGGGGGCCCCCTACAATGAGCAGTTCTTC
CDR3 protein: CASSLAGAPYNEQFF
V gene: TRBV6-5
clone size: .
J gene: TRBJ2-1
D gene: TRBD2

CDR3 DNA: TGTGCCAGTAGTGTACAGGGGGCGCGCTACAATGAGCAGTTCTTC
CDR3 protein: CASSVQGARYNEQFF
V gene: TRBV19
clone size: .
J gene: TRBJ2-1
D gene: TRBD1

CDR3 DNA: TGTGCCAGCTCACCACCGTACAGTAAAGAGACCCAGTACTTC
CDR3 protein: CASSPPYSKETQYF
V gene: TRBV18
clone size: .
J gene: TRBJ2-5
D gene: .

CDR3 DNA: TGTGCCAGCAGCCAAGAGGCAGCGGGAGAAAGCGGGGAGCTGTTTTTT
CDR3 protein: CASSQEAAGESGELFF
V gene: TRBV4-2
clone size: .
J gene: TRBJ2-2
D gene: TRBD2

CDR3 DNA: TGCGCCAGCGGTGGGACAGGGCACAATCAGCCCCAGCATTTT
CDR3 protein: CASGGTGHNQPQHF
V gene: TRBV10-2
clone size: .
J gene: TRBJ1-5
D gene: TRBD1

CDR3 DNA: TGTGCCAGCGAACGACTAGCCGGAGATGAGCAGTTCTTC
CDR3 protein: CASERLAGDEQFF
V gene: TRBV9
clone size: .
J gene: TRBJ2-1
D gene: TRBD2

CDR3 DNA: TGTGCCAGCAGTCGTTCCGGGACAGTTCCGGAAAAACTGTTTTTT
CDR3 protein: CASSRSGTVPEKLFF
V gene: TRBV11-2
clone size: .
J gene: TRBJ1-4
D gene: TRBD1

CDR3 DNA: TGCGCCAGCAACCGAGCGGGAGGTAGGCGAGAGACCCAGTACTTC
CDR3 protein: CASNRAGGRRETQYF
V gene: TRBV5-1
clone size: few
J gene: TRBJ2-5
D gene: TRBD2

CDR3 DNA: TGTGCCAGCCTAGCGGGCGACGAAGAGACCCAGTACTTC
CDR3 protein: CASLAGDEETQYF
V gene: TRBV21-1
clone size: .
J gene: TRBJ2-5
D gene: .

CDR3 DNA: TGTGCCAGCAGCCCCGGGGTAGCGGGAGAGAATGAGCAGTTCTTC
CDR3 protein: CASSPGVAGENEQFF
V gene: TRBV6-1
clone size: few
J gene: TRBJ2-1
D gene: TRBD2

CDR3 DNA: TGTGCCAGAAGCGCTTCTGGACAGGCACGCAATGAAAAACTGTTTTTT
CDR3 protein: CARSASGQARNEKLFF
V gene: TRBV5-3
clone size: .
J gene: TRBJ1-4
D gene: TRBD1

CDR3 DNA: TGTGCCATCCCCTTTTGGCAAATTAGCAATCAGCCCCAGCATTTT
CDR3 protein: CAIPFWQISNQPQHF
V gene: TRBV25-1
clone size: .
J gene: TRBJ1-5
D gene: .

CDR3 DNA: TGTGCCAGCAGCTTGCGAGCGTCGGGCGGGGAGCTGTTTTTT
CDR3 protein: CASSLRASGGELFF
V gene: TRBV5-4
clone size: .
J gene: TRBJ2-2
D gene: .

CDR3 DNA: TGCGCCAGCAGTCAGACAGGGGGAATCTGGCCCCAGCATTTT
CDR3 protein: CASSQTGGIWPQHF
V gene: TRBV5-1
clone size: .
J gene: TRBJ1-5
D gene: TRBD1

CDR3 DNA: TGTGCCAGTAGCACGGACAGGCTGAACTCCTACGAGCAGTACTTC
CDR3 protein: CASSTDRLNSYEQYF
V gene: TRBV19
clone size: once
J gene: TRBJ2-7
D gene: TRBD1

CDR3 DNA: TGTGCCAGCAGTTTGCTAGGACAGCCCCAGCATTTT
CDR3 protein: CASSLLGQPQHF
V gene: TRBV27
clone size: .
J gene: TRBJ1-5
D gene: .

CDR3 DNA: TGTGCCAGCAGTGATACAGGGGGAACCTACGAGCAGTACTTC
CDR3 protein: CASSDTGGTYEQYF
V gene: TRBV6-1
clone size: .
J gene: TRBJ2-7
D gene: TRBD1

CDR3 DNA: TGCGCCAGCAGCCAGGGACTAGCGGGAAGTACCGGGGAGCTGTTTTTT
CDR3 protein: CASSQGLAGSTGELFF
V gene: TRBV5-1
clone size: .
J gene: TRBJ2-2
D gene: TRBD2

CDR3 DNA: TGTGCCAGCAGTTACACCGGGACGGGGGGTGATACGCAGTATTTT
CDR3 protein: CASSYTGTGGDTQYF
V gene: TRBV6-5
clone size: few
J gene: TRBJ2-3
D gene: TRBD2

CDR3 DNA: TGTGCCAGCAGCTTTAAAGGGGATCCTGGAAACACCATATATTTT
CDR3 protein: CASSFKGDPGNTIYF
V gene: TRBV11-2
clone size: few
J gene: TRBJ1-3
D gene: .

CDR3 DNA: TGTGCCAGCAGTTTATCCAGGGGCCCCAACCAAGAGACCCAGTACTTC
CDR3 protein: CASSLSRGPNQETQYF
V gene: TRBV6-5
clone size: few
J gene: TRBJ2-5
D gene: .

CDR3 DNA: TGCGCCAGCAGCCAAGATCTAGCGGGAGGGCTCTACGAGCAGTACTTC
CDR3 protein: CASSQDLAGGLYEQYF
V gene: TRBV4-1
clone size: .
J gene: TRBJ2-7
D gene: TRBD2

CDR3 DNA: TGTGCCAGCAGCCAAGATAGTGCCCTGAACTCTGGAAACACCATATATTTT
CDR3 protein: CASSQDSALNSGNTIYF
V gene: TRBV14
clone size: once
J gene: TRBJ1-3
D gene: .

CDR3 DNA: TGTGCCAGCAGCCAAATACAGGGGCTCTCGGACAGGGACACTGAAGCTTTCTTT
CDR3 protein: CASSQIQGLSDRDTEAFF
V gene: TRBV4-2
clone size: once
J gene: TRBJ1-1
D gene: TRBD1

CDR3 DNA: TGTGCCAGCAGTCCCGGGACAGACCAAGAGACCCAGTACTTC
CDR3 protein: CASSPGTDQETQYF
V gene: TRBV7-3
clone size: .
J gene: TRBJ2-5
D gene: TRBD1

CDR3 DNA: TGTGCCAGTAGTTTGGGACAGGAGAACACTGAAGCTTTCTTT
CDR3 protein: CASSLGQENTEAFF
V gene: TRBV19
clone size: .
J gene: TRBJ1-1
D gene: TRBD1

CDR3 DNA: TGTGCCAGCAGCTTAGCGCCAGGGCCAAACACTGAAGCTTTCTTT
CDR3 protein: CASSLAPGPNTEAFF
V gene: TRBV7-6
clone size: .
J gene: TRBJ1-1
D gene: .

CDR3 DNA: TGCGCCAGCAGTGACAGGGTTGGGGAGACCCAGTACTTC
CDR3 protein: CASSDRVGETQYF
V gene: TRBV10-2
clone size: few
J gene: TRBJ2-5
D gene: .

CDR3 DNA: TGTGCCAGTAGTATTGGTGGGGCAGCTAATCAGCCCCAGCATTTT
CDR3 protein: CASSIGGAANQPQHF
V gene: TRBV19
clone size: .
J gene: TRBJ1-5
D gene: .

CDR3 DNA: TGTGCCAGCAGGGGTCGACAGGGTTGGGGCACAGATACGCAGTATTTT
CDR3 protein: CASRGRQGWGTDTQYF
V gene: TRBV2
clone size: .
J gene: TRBJ2-3
D gene: TRBD1

CDR3 DNA: TGTGCCAGTAGTCGACAGGGGGCCAACACTGAAGCTTTCTTT
CDR3 protein: CASSRQGANTEAFF
V gene: TRBV19
clone size: .
J gene: TRBJ1-1
D gene: TRBD1

CDR3 DNA: TGTGCCTGGAGTGATCTCGTCAGGGGTTCCTATGGCTACACCTTC
CDR3 protein: CAWSDLVRGSYGYTF
V gene: TRBV30
clone size: .
J gene: TRBJ1-2
D gene: .

CDR3 DNA: TGCGCCAGCAGCCAAGGGGTTGAGGGACAGGGGGCTTGGGAGACCCAGTACTTC
CDR3 protein: CASSQGVEGQGAWETQYF
V gene: TRBV4-1
clone size: .
J gene: TRBJ2-5
D gene: TRBD1

CDR3 DNA: TGTGCCAGTAGTAAACAGGGGGGCCTTCAAGAGACCCAGTACTTC
CDR3 protein: CASSKQGGLQETQYF
V gene: TRBV19
clone size: .
J gene: TRBJ2-5
D gene: TRBD1

CDR3 DNA: TGTGCCAGCAGCCCGACAGGGAGGACTGAAGCTTTCTTT
CDR3 protein: CASSPTGRTEAFF
V gene: TRBV11-2
clone size: .
J gene: TRBJ1-1
D gene: TRBD1